The clone carrying this T cell receptor beta chain came up many times. Its antigen is still unknown. Libraries of TCR beta came from iRepertoire HTBI primers plus Arm-PCR of CDR3 regions. TCRdb reprocessed the multiplex PCR reads via MiXCR and lists one record per CDR3 protein. The sample yields 300,000 to 350,000 distinct CDR3 sequences, about 20% seen once. Time point: persistent/refractory GD, antithyroid drugs over 5 years with positive TRAb. From RNA extracted from PBMCs, the TCR library was made. Xi'an, China, was home to the endocrinology department that provided patients. The data were taken from a study of regulatory T cells in long-lasting Graves disease. Study-wide points: Examination was confined to peripheral blood, excluding thyroid tissue. Under persistent disease, TRBV28, TRBJ1-2 and TRBJ2-5 were used preferentially. Newly diagnosed Graves' patients exceeded persistent ones in TCR diversity.

Germline CDR1 MNHNS, CDR2 SASEGT. V dropped 5 bases and J dropped 3 bases, with 25 bases sitting between them. The length of the CDR3 is 18 residues. The sequenced sample was peripheral blood mononuclear cells (PBMCs), obtained when the disease was refractory, from a patient treated with antithyroid drugs. The chain employs TRBV6-1 and TRBJ1-1; a possible D gene is TRBD1 (6 bases). The TCR comes from a female donor with Graves disease. CDR3: CASSRFGGSLGGYTEAFF. Here the CDR3 DNA reads TGTGCCAGCAGTCGATTTGGGGGCTCCTTGGGTGGGTACACTGAAGCTTTCTTT.